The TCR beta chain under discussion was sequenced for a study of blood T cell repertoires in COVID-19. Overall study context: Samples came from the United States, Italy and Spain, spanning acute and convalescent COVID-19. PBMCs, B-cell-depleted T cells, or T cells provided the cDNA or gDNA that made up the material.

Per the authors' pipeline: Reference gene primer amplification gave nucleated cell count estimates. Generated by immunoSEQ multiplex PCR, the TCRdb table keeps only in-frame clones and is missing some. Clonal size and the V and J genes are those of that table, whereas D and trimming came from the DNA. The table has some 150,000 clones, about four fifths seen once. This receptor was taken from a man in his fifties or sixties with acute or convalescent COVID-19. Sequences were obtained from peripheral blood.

CDR3 in DNA: TGTGCCAGCAGCCGGACTAGCCGGCGCACCGGGGAGCTGTTTTTT. It encodes CASSRTSRRTGELFF. The chain couples TRBV6-2 or TRBV6-3 to TRBJ2-2, with 8 bases aligning to TRBD2. V shed 6 bases and J 4 bases; nucleotides not matched to a gene: 7. Germline CDR1 and CDR2: MNHEY and SVGEGT. The CDR3 covers 15 residues.